The 21 T cell receptor beta chains presented below share a single source sample, sequenced in a study of OX40 agonist ivuxolimab in advanced cancers. Some clones are missing from TCRdb's copy, which holds only in-frame ones; the method was immunoSEQ multiplex PCR. The sample shows 58,000 or so clones, roughly 80% of them seen only once. Sample: CD4+ or CD8+ T cells sorted from blood, taken in a trial of the OX40 agonist ivuxolimab. These receptors were collected from an adult with an advanced solid tumor such as melanoma, head and neck, liver or kidney cancer.

This rearrangement joins TRBV30 to TRBJ1-6; unclear D gene. This CDR3 has 12 residues. The germline V and J ends were trimmed by 2 bases and 6 bases, with 5 bases remaining between them. CDR1 and CDR2 (germline): GTSNPN, SVGIG (reference sequence). The CDR3 DNA is TGTGCCTGGAGTCACCCTAATTCACCCCTCCACTTT. It is translated as CAWSHPNSPLHF.

J is TRBJ2-7 and V is TRBV7-2; either TRBD1 or TRBD2 may supply D (5 bases each). Trimming pared 5 bases from V and 3 bases from J, leaving 20 bases between. There are 16 residues in the CDR3. The germline V gene encodes CDR1 SGHTA and CDR2 FQGNSA. The CDR3 protein is CASSMGPLRVGYEQYF. The CDR3 DNA is TGTGCCAGCAGCATGGGACCTCTGAGGGTGGGCTACGAGCAGTACTTC.

The gene calls are TRBV2 and TRBJ2-4; no clear D gene. CDR1 and CDR2 (germline): SNHLY, FYNNEI. CDR3 length equals 12 residues. Trimming removed 4 bases from V and 9 bases from J, with 10 bases in between. CDR3 residues: CASSATWGIQYF. CDR3 nucleotide sequence: TGTGCCAGCAGTGCAACCTGGGGCATTCAGTACTTC. The entire variable domain, with the rest obtained from reference TRBV2 and TRBJ2-4, is as follows: EPEVTQTPSHQVTQMGQEVILRCVPISNHLYFYWYRQILGQKVEFLVSFYNNEISEKSEIFDDQFSVERPDGSNFTLKIRSTKLEDSAMYFCASSATWGIQYFGAGTRLSVL.

The chain is built from TRBV6-5 and TRBJ1-6; D unclear. Trimming removed 7 bases at V and 9 bases at J, with 16 bases between. CDR3 size: 14 residues. In germline, CDR1 is MNHEY, CDR2 SVGAGI. This chain's CDR3 is CASNRIGSGSPLHF. CDR3 in DNA: TGTGCCAGCAATAGGATCGGGTCTGGTTCACCCCTCCACTTT.

This rearrangement joins TRBV7-2 to TRBJ2-7; 8 bases are a match to TRBD2. V trimming: 0 bases; J trimming: 4 bases; junction bases outside the gene matches: 5. The CDR3 loop spans 15 amino acids. Germline V CDR1 and CDR2: SGHTA, FQGNSA. This CDR3 reads CASSLAEGTSYEQYF. Here the CDR3 DNA reads TGTGCCAGCAGCTTAGCAGAGGGGACTAGTTACGAGCAGTACTTC.

The CDR3 sequence is CASSARAGGRDTQYF. In DNA form, the CDR3 reads TGTGCCAGCAGCGCAAGAGCGGGGGGCCGGGATACGCAGTATTTT. The rearrangement links TRBV9 to TRBJ2-3, with TRBD2 matching 9 bases. The germline CDR1 and CDR2 sequences are SGDLS and YYNGEE. V was pared by 3 bases and J by 6 bases, with 8 bases of the junction left unmatched. This CDR3 has 15 amino acids.

This clone was observed a few times. The chain has TRBV7-8 and TRBJ1-1, with D unresolved. The CDR3 length is 13 residues. CDR1 SGHVS and CDR2 FQNEAQ come from the germline V gene. Trimming pared 1 base from V and 1 base from J, leaving 4 bases between. CDR3 DNA: TGTGCCAGCAGCTTAGTACAGAACACTGAAGCTTTCTTT. This sequence encodes CASSLVQNTEAFF.

The V call is TRBV4-2, the J call TRBJ1-2, with D possibly being TRBD1 (5 bases). CDR1 and CDR2 (germline): LGHNA, YNFKEQ. V shed 6 bases and J shed 7 bases, with 18 bases lying between them. This CDR3 is 14 amino acids long. CDR3 in amino acids: CASRIGNGAFGYTF. The CDR3 bases are TGTGCCAGCAGGATAGGTAACGGGGCATTTGGCTACACCTTC.

The V and J genes are TRBV21-1 and TRBJ1-1. TRBV21-1 is a documented pseudogene. This CDR3 has 16 residues. Here the CDR3 DNA reads TGTGCCAGCAGCTTTGGGGGCTTCGGGGGGAACACTGAAGCTTTCTTT. Amino acids: CASSFGGFGGNTEAFF.

This sequence joins TRBV6-6 and TRBJ2-3, with TRBD2 matching over 14 bases. This CDR3 has 13 residues. J was trimmed by 5 bases and V by 8 bases; bases with no gene match: 0. Germline lookup yields CDR1 MNHNY and CDR2 SVGAGI (reference sequence). The CDR3 sequence is CASGTSGGDTQYF. DNA of the CDR3: TGTGCCAGCGGGACTAGCGGGGGAGATACGCAGTATTTT.

CDR3 bases: TGTGCCAGCTCTCGTGAAGGGACAGCAAACACCGGGGAGCTGTTTTTT. Amino acids: CASSREGTANTGELFF. The chain recombines TRBV18 with TRBJ2-2, with 7 positions matching TRBD1. The CDR3 is made up of 16 amino acids. Germline lookup yields CDR1 KGHSH and CDR2 LQKENI. The J segment lost 2 bases and the V segment lost 6 bases, leaving 9 bases of the junction unmatched.

The chain recombines TRBV10-2 with TRBJ2-3, with 8 bases fitting TRBD2. The V gene's germline CDR1 is WSHSY and CDR2 SAAADI. The V gene end was trimmed by 4 bases and the J gene end by 3 bases; junction bases not matched to a gene: 12. This CDR3 has 17 amino acids. In nucleotides, the CDR3 is TGCGCCAGCAGTGGGCGGGGCGGGGGGTTTGGTACAGATACGCAGTATTTT. This sequence encodes CASSGRGGGFGTDTQYF.

The V call is TRBV19, the J call TRBJ1-2; D remains unclear. V was shortened by 1 base and J by 4 bases, with 10 bases between the two germline ends. The CDR3 length is 14 residues. CDR1 and CDR2 from the germline V gene are LNHDA and SQIVND (reference sequence). CDR3 loop: CASSIGGFAYGYTF. In DNA, the CDR3 is TGTGCCAGTAGTATAGGCGGGTTTGCCTATGGCTACACCTTC.

CDR3 residues: CALPGTSGSFSYNEQFF. CDR3 sequence (DNA): TGTGCCCTACCAGGGACTAGCGGGTCCTTCTCCTACAATGAGCAGTTCTTC. V usage is TRBV7-9 and J usage is TRBJ2-1; TRBD2 aligns across 12 bases. The V gene end was trimmed by 11 bases and the J gene end by 0 bases; junction bases not matched to a gene: 11. The CDR3 totals 17 residues. Germline V CDR1 and CDR2: SEHNR, FQNEAQ (reference sequence).

The J gene is TRBJ2-3, the V gene TRBV7-2; 10 bases are shared with TRBD1. CDR3 length: 15 residues. V lost 2 bases to trimming and J lost 5 bases; unmatched junction nucleotides: 4. CDR1 and CDR2 (germline): SGHTA, FQGNSA. The CDR3: CASSLRTGGRDTQYF. The DNA for the CDR3 is TGTGCCAGCAGCTTACGGACAGGGGGTCGAGATACGCAGTATTTT.

The V gene is TRBV10-3, the J gene TRBJ1-1, with D perhaps TRBD1 (5 bases). This CDR3 comprises 14 residues. Per germline, CDR1 ENHRY and CDR2 SYGVKD. Trimming removed 7 bases at V and 3 bases at J, with 15 bases between. CDR3 DNA: TGTGCCATCACAGCCGGCCAGGGATACACTGAAGCTTTCTTT. Protein product: CAITAGQGYTEAFF.

V is TRBV19 and J is TRBJ1-5, with D unresolved. Trimming took off 5 bases at V and 0 bases at J, with 17 bases between the two ends. The CDR3 runs to 17 residues. Per germline, CDR1 LNHDA and CDR2 SQIVND (reference sequence). Here the CDR3 reads CASSPGGGHDSNQPQHF. The CDR3, as DNA: TGTGCCAGTAGTCCCGGAGGAGGCCATGATAGCAATCAGCCCCAGCATTTT. The entire variable domain, with the rest obtained from reference TRBV19 and TRBJ1-5, is as follows: DGGITQSPKYLFRKEGQNVTLSCEQNLNHDAMYWYRQDPGQGLRLIYYSQIVNDFQKGDIAEGYSVSREKKESFPLTVTSAQKNPTAFYLCASSPGGGHDSNQPQHFGDGTRLSIL.

This rearrangement joins TRBV5-1 to TRBJ2-4, with TRBD2 as a possible D gene (6 bases). Trimming stripped 0 bases from V and 8 bases from J, with 9 bases between. The CDR3 spans 13 residues. Germline values: CDR1 SGHRS, CDR2 YFSETQ. CDR3 sequence reads: CASSLAREDIQYF. Here the CDR3 DNA reads TGCGCCAGCAGCTTGGCCAGGGAGGACATTCAGTACTTC.

This chain joins TRBV11-3 and TRBJ1-3, with a weak D call TRBD1 (5 bases). The length of the CDR3 is 17 residues. V was shortened by 1 base and J by 0 bases, with 13 bases between the two germline ends. CDR1 is SGHNT, CDR2 YENEEA, per germline. This chain's CDR3 is CASSLAGTARSGNTIYF. CDR3 bases: TGTGCCAGCAGCTTAGCAGGGACGGCCCGCTCTGGAAACACCATATATTTT.

This clone has just a few counts. CDR3 sequence: CASSLQTDNSPLHF. As DNA, the CDR3 is TGTGCCAGCAGCTTGCAGACAGATAATTCACCCCTCCACTTT. This chain uses TRBV11-2 with TRBJ1-6, with TRBD1 as a possible D gene (5 bases). This CDR3 has 14 amino acids. The germline V and J ends were trimmed by 3 bases and 5 bases, with 8 bases remaining between them. The germline V gene has CDR1 SGHAT and CDR2 FQNNGV.

This chain links TRBV21-1 with TRBJ2-2; TRBD1 reflects the table's D call only, with no check against the DNA. TRBV21-1 is listed as a pseudogene. CDR3 length: 14 residues. This CDR3 is CASSTRTGPGELFF. In DNA form, the CDR3 reads TGTGCCAGCAGCACCCGGACAGGGCCCGGGGAGCTGTTTTTT.